Listed here are 20 T cell receptor beta chains from one sample, sequenced in a study of blood T cell repertoires in COVID-19. The data were produced by immunoSEQ multiplex PCR, yet TCRdb's version contains in-frame clones alone and is incomplete. The sample contains tens of thousands of clones, 84% of which appear only once. Sequencing was performed on peripheral blood. The receptors come from a human donor in a cohort sampled during active COVID-19.

This chain links TRBV10-3 with TRBJ2-6, with D unclear. Trimming pared 4 bases from V and 3 bases from J, leaving 13 bases between. CDR1 and CDR2 from the germline V gene are ENHRY and SYGVKD. The CDR3 sequence is 16 residues long. The CDR3 sequence is CAISVAALGGANVLTF. CDR3 sequence (DNA): TGTGCCATCAGTGTCGCCGCCCTCGGTGGGGCCAACGTCCTGACTTTC.

The chain employs TRBV15 and TRBJ1-5, with D unresolved. Germline V gene lookup returns CDR1 LNHNV and CDR2 YYDKDF (reference sequence). Between the trimmed V and J ends, which lost 5 bases and 4 bases, there was a span of 6 bases. There are 12 residues in the CDR3. CDR3 loop: CATSPQNQPQHF. CDR3 nucleotide sequence: TGTGCCACCAGCCCCCAAAATCAGCCCCAGCATTTT.

Only one count was recorded for this clone. The rearrangement links TRBV4-2 to TRBJ2-5, with 7 bases that match TRBD2. The V and J ends lost 1 base and 1 base, in that order; junction bases with no gene match: 6. The CDR3 consists of 16 residues. Germline CDR1 is LGHNA and CDR2 is YNFKEQ. CDR3 in amino acids: CASSQGLAEFQETQYF. CDR3 DNA: TGTGCCAGCAGCCAAGGGCTAGCGGAGTTCCAAGAGACCCAGTACTTC.

The chain uses TRBV20-1 and TRBJ2-7, with D perhaps TRBD1 (6 bases). Germline V lookup: CDR1 DFQATT, CDR2 SNEGSKA (reference sequence). The CDR3 covers 11 residues. V lost 4 bases and J lost 6, with 10 bases in between. CDR3 protein: CSAKQGPEQYF. CDR3 nucleotide sequence: TGCAGTGCTAAACAGGGCCCCGAGCAGTACTTC.

The V and J genes are TRBV4-3 and TRBJ2-7; D gene unclear. Trimming removed 0 bases from V and 0 bases from J, with 9 bases in between. CDR3 length: 15 residues. The germline gives CDR1 LGHNA, CDR2 YSLEER. The DNA of the CDR3 is TGCGCCAGCAGCCAAGAGGTCACCGGCTCCTACGAGCAGTACTTC. It encodes CASSQEVTGSYEQYF.

V and J are TRBV7-9 and TRBJ2-3; 13 nucleotides agree with TRBD2. The V gene end was trimmed by 5 bases and the J gene end by 2 bases; junction bases not matched to a gene: 4. The V gene's germline CDR1 is SEHNR and CDR2 FQNEAQ (reference sequence). The CDR3 has 16 residues. Written as DNA, the CDR3 is TGTGCCAGCAGCACGGGACTAGCGGGGACCACAGATACGCAGTATTTT. Amino acids: CASSTGLAGTTDTQYF.

This clone was detected only once. The chain joins TRBV21-1 to TRBJ2-7; the table gives TRBD1 as D, unverified against the DNA. TRBV21-1 counts as a pseudogene. The length of the CDR3 is 16 residues. For the CDR3, the DNA is TGTGCCAGCAGCTGTACCTGCGGGACAGGGACGGGCGAGCAGTACTTC. Translating it yields CASSCTCGTGTGEQYF.

J is TRBJ2-5 and V is TRBV12-2; TRBD2, as called in the table, went unchecked against the DNA. TRBV12-2 is flagged as a pseudogene. CDR3 size: 17 residues. CDR3 loop: CASRRRVTSGDQETQYF. In nucleotides, the CDR3 is TGTGCAAGTCGCCGTAGAGTGACTAGCGGGGACCAAGAGACCCAGTACTTC.

V gene TRBV5-1 combines with J gene TRBJ2-7, with 15 bases that match TRBD2. The germline CDR1 and CDR2 sequences are SGHRS and YFSETQ. The CDR3 is 17 amino acids. With V trimmed by 5 bases and J by 7 bases, 13 bases remained unmatched. The CDR3 spells CASSFGLAGGPSGEQYF. For the CDR3, the DNA is TGCGCCAGCAGTTTCGGACTAGCGGGAGGGCCTAGCGGTGAGCAGTACTTC.

The chain joins TRBV2 to TRBJ2-7; tentative D call: TRBD1 (6 bases). Germline CDR1 SNHLY, CDR2 FYNNEI. The V end was cut by 4 bases, the J end by 6 bases, with 16 bases between. The CDR3 has 14 residues. CDR3 sequence reads: CASSGTDSLGEQYF. For the CDR3, the DNA is TGTGCCAGCAGTGGGACAGATTCCCTGGGCGAGCAGTACTTC.

The chain uses TRBV24-1 and TRBJ2-5, with 9 bases lining up with TRBD2. CDR1 and CDR2 from the germline V gene are KGHDR and SFDVKD. Losses at the gene ends were 1 base for V and 5 bases for J; bases not matched to a gene: 1. The CDR3 runs 14 residues. CDR3 coding DNA: TGTGCCACCAGTGATTTTGCGGGGGGGGAGACCCAGTACTTC. It codes for CATSDFAGGETQYF.

The chain links TRBV5-4 to TRBJ2-2; 9 nucleotides match TRBD1. After removal of 0 bases from V and 6 bases from J, the junction contained 0 bases not matched to a gene. CDR1 and CDR2 (germline): SGHNT, YYREEE (reference sequence). This CDR3 has 14 residues. CDR3 region: CASSLGQGAGELFF. The CDR3 DNA is TGTGCCAGCAGCTTGGGACAGGGGGCCGGGGAGCTGTTTTTT. Drawing the rest from reference TRBV5-4 and TRBJ2-2, the complete variable domain is ETGVTQSPTHLIKTRGQQVTLRCSSQSGHNTVSWYQQALGQGPQFIFQYYREEENGRGNFPPRFSGLQFPNYSSELNVNALELDDSALYLCASSLGQGAGELFFGEGSRLTVL.

This clone was seen a handful of times. The chain combines TRBV30 with TRBJ1-1; 11 nucleotides line up with TRBD1. J lost 1 base, V lost 8 bases, and 0 bases had no gene match. In germline, CDR1 is GTSNPN, CDR2 SVGIG (reference sequence). CDR3 length: 12 residues. The CDR3 DNA reads as TGTGCCGGACAGGGGGCGAACACTGAAGCTTTCTTT. Amino acids: CAGQGANTEAFF. The variable domain in full, with the rest retrieved from reference TRBV30 and TRBJ1-1, is SQTIHQWPATLVQPVGSPLSLECTVEGTSNPNLYWYRQAAGRGLQLLFYSVGIGQISSEVPQNLSASRPQDRQFILSSKKLLLSDSGFYLCAGQGANTEAFFGQGTRLTVV.

V gene TRBV5-4 combines with J gene TRBJ1-2; D is perhaps TRBD1 (6 bases). CDR3 length equals 14 residues. Germline V CDR1 and CDR2: SGHNT, YYREEE (reference sequence). Deletions cut 4 bases from V and 2 bases from J, with 12 bases between. The DNA for the CDR3 is TGTGCCAGCAGCCAGGGGCGGAACAACTATGGCTACACCTTC. Its protein is CASSQGRNNYGYTF.

The V gene is TRBV6-5, the J gene TRBJ1-1, with D perhaps matching TRBD1 (6 bases). V lost 10 bases to trimming and J lost 0 bases, with 9 bases between them. CDR3 length: 12 amino acids. Germline loops: CDR1 MNHEY, CDR2 SVGAGI. The CDR3 loop is CATDRLNTEAFF. The CDR3 region has the DNA TGTGCCACCGACAGGCTGAACACTGAAGCTTTCTTT.

The V and J genes are TRBV5-1 and TRBJ2-5; TRBD1 matches 8 bases. The CDR3 is 15 amino acids. In germline, CDR1 is SGHRS, CDR2 YFSETQ. V trimming: 4 bases; J trimming: 2 bases; junction bases outside the gene matches: 7. Here the CDR3 reads CASSLTGDKQETQYF. The CDR3, as DNA: TGCGCCAGCAGCCTGACAGGGGACAAGCAAGAGACCCAGTACTTC.

This chain connects TRBV19 to TRBJ2-7; 8 nucleotides match TRBD2. The V gene end was trimmed by 4 bases and the J gene end by 3 bases; junction bases not matched to a gene: 8. The CDR3 runs to 15 residues. Germline V CDR1 and CDR2: LNHDA, SQIVND (reference sequence). Here the CDR3 DNA reads TGTGCCAGTAGTACCCGGGGCAGCGGGAGCTACGAGCAGTACTTC. Encoded protein: CASSTRGSGSYEQYF.

The chain has TRBV12-5 and TRBJ2-3, with 10 bases aligning to TRBD1. The CDR3 loop spans 15 amino acids. CDR1 LGHNT and CDR2 FRNRAP come from the germline V gene. J lost 4 bases, V lost 1 base, and 2 bases had no gene match. The CDR3 DNA reads as TGTGCTAGTGGTTTGGGACAGGGGGCGGCAGATACGCAGTATTTT. This gives the protein CASGLGQGAADTQYF.

The V call is TRBV4-3, the J call TRBJ2-5; 7 nucleotides line up with TRBD2. The trim removed 0 bases at V and 3 bases at J, leaving 4 bases unmatched. Per the germline V gene, CDR1 is LGHNA and CDR2 is YSLEER. The CDR3 sequence is 15 residues long. CDR3 residues: CASSQDQAGKETQYF. The CDR3 DNA follows: TGCGCCAGCAGCCAAGATCAAGCGGGAAAAGAGACCCAGTACTTC.

The chain employs TRBV19 and TRBJ2-2, with TRBD2 matching over 9 bases. Germline loops: CDR1 LNHDA, CDR2 SQIVND (reference sequence). This CDR3 has 13 amino acids. After removal of 6 bases from V and 8 bases from J, the junction contained 4 bases not matched to a gene. The CDR3 DNA is TGTGCCAGTAGCCCTAGCGGGATTGGGGAGCTGTTTTTT. This gives the protein CASSPSGIGELFF.